These 23 T cell receptor beta chains originate from one sample sequenced in a study of cytomegalovirus exposure and HLA in healthy donors. Using immunoSEQ multiplex PCR, the repertoire was profiled, and TCRdb retains in-frame clones only, with some absent. The sample carries approximately 230,000 clones, roughly 87% recorded once. Sequenced material: PBMCs. These receptors all come from a man between 18 and 29 years old in good health and CMV-seropositive.

This chain uses TRBV5-5 with TRBJ2-7; D is perhaps TRBD2 (5 bases). CDR3 size: 13 residues. Trimming pared 6 bases from V and 0 bases from J, leaving 10 bases between. The germline gives CDR1 SGHKS, CDR2 YYEKEE (reference sequence). The CDR3 nucleotides are TGTGCCAGCATAGCTACTAGCTCCTACGAGCAGTACTTC. Its protein product is CASIATSSYEQYF.

Many counts were recorded for this clone. The chain combines TRBV6-1 with TRBJ1-5; TRBD1 agrees at 9 bases. CDR3 size: 16 residues. Germline lookup yields CDR1 MNHNS and CDR2 SASEGT. V was pared by 4 bases and J by 7 bases, with 11 bases of the junction left unmatched. Here the CDR3 reads CASSASGGQGGQPQHF. The CDR3 DNA is TGTGCCAGCAGTGCCAGCGGGGGACAGGGTGGCCAGCCCCAGCATTTT.

This chain uses TRBV15 with TRBJ2-2; 8 nucleotides align to TRBD2. The CDR3 is made up of 16 amino acids. Per the germline V gene, CDR1 is LNHNV and CDR2 is YYDKDF (reference sequence). V gave up 0 bases and J gave up 5 bases; unmatched junction bases: 5. In nucleotides, the CDR3 is TGTGCCACCAGCAGAGATCCAGCGGGAGTAACCGGGGAGCTGTTTTTT. Translating gives CATSRDPAGVTGELFF.

This clone was seen only once. This rearrangement joins TRBV2 to TRBJ2-1; TRBD2 matches 9 bases. CDR1 SNHLY and CDR2 FYNNEI come from the germline V gene. This CDR3 is 15 amino acids long. The ends lost 5 bases at V and 4 bases at J; junction bases unmatched: 6. The CDR3 spells CASSIAGVRYNEQFF. As DNA, the CDR3 is TGTGCCAGCAGTATAGCGGGAGTAAGATACAATGAGCAGTTCTTC.

The gene calls are TRBV2 and TRBJ2-1; D gene unclear. The CDR3 spans 14 residues. V lost 4 bases and J 0 bases, leaving 7 bases between the germline ends. Looked up from germline, CDR1 is SNHLY and CDR2 is FYNNEI. The CDR3 DNA sequence: TGTGCCAGCAGTGCGTCAAGCTCCTACAATGAGCAGTTCTTC. This translates into CASSASSSYNEQFF.

Only a few counts were recorded for this clone. This rearrangement joins TRBV10-1 to TRBJ1-1; D unresolved. The CDR3 is 13 residues long. The V gene's germline CDR1 is WNHNN and CDR2 SYGVQD (reference sequence). V was shortened by 2 bases and J by 1 base, with 5 bases between the two germline ends. The CDR3 DNA reads TGCGCCAGCAGTGAGCTCCGGAACACTGAAGCTTTCTTT. Its protein is CASSELRNTEAFF.

V usage is TRBV19 and J usage is TRBJ2-1; D not certain. Germline values: CDR1 LNHDA, CDR2 SQIVND (reference sequence). The length of the CDR3 is 12 residues. V was pared by 6 bases and J by 8 bases, with 11 bases between. The DNA of the CDR3 is TGTGCCAGTAGAGGGCCCCGCGATGAGCAGTTCTTC. Protein product: CASRGPRDEQFF.

The rearrangement links TRBV30 to TRBJ1-2; D unresolved. The CDR3 has 14 amino acids. CDR1 is GTSNPN, CDR2 SVGIG, per germline (reference sequence). V lost 1 base and J 4 bases, leaving 13 bases between the germline ends. CDR3 sequence reads: CAWSDSVVSYGYTF. The CDR3 DNA sequence: TGTGCCTGGAGTGACTCAGTTGTTAGCTATGGCTACACCTTC.

The chain is built from TRBV4-1 and TRBJ2-1, with 11 bases aligning to TRBD1. Germline lookup yields CDR1 MGHRA and CDR2 YSYEKL. This CDR3 is built from 15 residues. The V gene end was trimmed by 4 bases and the J gene end by 3 bases; junction bases not matched to a gene: 2. CDR3 sequence (DNA): TGCGCCAGCAGCCGGGACAGGGGGATCTACAATGAGCAGTTCTTC. Amino acids: CASSRDRGIYNEQFF.

The chain couples TRBV7-2 to TRBJ2-7; perhaps TRBD1 as D (5 bases). Germline lookup yields CDR1 SGHTA and CDR2 FQGNSA. The CDR3 loop spans 16 amino acids. The V end was cut by 5 bases, the J end by 2 bases, with 19 bases between. CDR3 sequence reads: CASSRSSAGNPYEQYF. The CDR3 DNA reads TGTGCCAGCAGCCGCTCCTCGGCAGGGAATCCCTACGAGCAGTACTTC.

The chain uses TRBV5-6 and TRBJ2-5; TRBD2 matches at 11 bases. This CDR3 region has 17 residues. J was trimmed by 2 bases and V by 6 bases; bases with no gene match: 12. Germline lookup yields CDR1 SGHDT and CDR2 YYEEEE. CDR3 residues: CASNSPLGLAEQETQYF. In DNA, the CDR3 is TGTGCCAGCAACTCCCCCTTGGGACTAGCGGAACAAGAGACCCAGTACTTC.

The V call is TRBV6-5, the J call TRBJ2-7, with 11 bases aligning to TRBD2. This CDR3 spans 14 amino acids. Germline trimming cut 2 bases from V and 3 bases from J; bases unmatched to any gene: 0. The germline V gene has CDR1 MNHEY and CDR2 SVGAGI. Written as DNA, the CDR3 is TGTGCCAGCAGTTACGGGACTAGCGGCTACGAGCAGTACTTC. Residues: CASSYGTSGYEQYF.

V and J are TRBV27 and TRBJ2-1; 7 bases line up with TRBD2. The CDR3 contains 16 residues. The J segment lost 2 bases and the V segment lost 2 bases, leaving 6 bases of the junction unmatched. From germline, CDR1 is MNHEY and CDR2 SMNVEV (reference sequence). The CDR3 DNA sequence: TGTGCCAGCAGTTTACTCGGCAGCGGGGCCTACAATGAGCAGTTCTTC. Translation: CASSLLGSGAYNEQFF.

This clone showed up just once. The chain has TRBV19 and TRBJ2-3, with TRBD2 matching 14 bases. The CDR3 extends over 17 amino acids. CDR1 and CDR2 (germline): LNHDA, SQIVND (reference sequence). J gave up 4 bases and V 7 bases, and 10 bases lay outside the gene matches. The CDR3 spells CASTRLAGGPEADTQYF. The CDR3 coding sequence is TGTGCCAGTACCAGACTAGCGGGAGGGCCGGAAGCAGATACGCAGTATTTT.

The rearrangement links TRBV7-9 to TRBJ2-7, with TRBD1 matching over 7 bases. V was pared by 2 bases and J by 2 bases, with 6 bases of the junction left unmatched. The CDR3 has 15 amino acids. Germline lookup yields CDR1 SEHNR and CDR2 FQNEAQ (reference sequence). The CDR3 sequence: CASSLLRQGAYEQYF. The CDR3, as DNA: TGTGCCAGCAGCTTATTACGGCAGGGGGCCTACGAGCAGTACTTC.

The chain joins TRBV28 to TRBJ2-1; D is possibly TRBD1 or TRBD2 (5 bases each). With 7 bases removed from V and 3 bases from J, the gap between germline ends came to 19 bases. The CDR3 has 16 amino acids. From germline, CDR1 is MDHEN and CDR2 SYDVKM. CDR3 sequence reads: CASTLEAGTYYNEQFF. The CDR3 DNA is TGTGCCAGCACTCTGGAGGCCGGGACCTACTACAATGAGCAGTTCTTC.

The rearrangement uses TRBV6-1 and TRBJ1-5, with 8 bases matching TRBD1. V trimming: 5 bases; J trimming: 7 bases; junction bases outside the gene matches: 7. The CDR3 is made up of 14 amino acids. CDR1 and CDR2 from the germline V gene are MNHNS and SASEGT. The CDR3 DNA sequence: TGTGCCAGCAGTCCCAGGGGGCGCGGGCAGCCCCAGCATTTT. Translated, it gives CASSPRGRGQPQHF.

The chain uses TRBV9 and TRBJ2-1, with 7 bases fitting TRBD2. The germline CDR1 and CDR2 sequences are SGDLS and YYNGEE. The CDR3 has 16 residues. The V and J ends lost 2 bases and 3 bases, in that order; junction bases with no gene match: 8. Written as DNA, the CDR3 is TGTGCCAGCAGCGTGGGTTGGGAGGGCATCTACAATGAGCAGTTCTTC. It codes for CASSVGWEGIYNEQFF.

The chain recombines TRBV5-5 with TRBJ2-3, with 13 bases aligning to TRBD2. Germline V gives CDR1 SGHKS, CDR2 YYEKEE (reference sequence). The CDR3 contains 18 residues. Losses at the gene ends were 4 bases for V and 6 bases for J; bases not matched to a gene: 14. CDR3 sequence: CASSLAYTGTSGTDTQYF. In DNA form, the CDR3 reads TGTGCCAGCAGCCTCGCCTACACGGGGACTAGCGGGACTGATACGCAGTATTTT.

The rearrangement joins TRBV18 to TRBJ2-7, with 11 bases identical to TRBD2. CDR1 is KGHSH and CDR2 is LQKENI in the germline V gene. The CDR3 runs to 15 residues. J was trimmed by 3 bases and V by 3 bases; bases with no gene match: 4. The CDR3 sequence: CASSPETSGNYEQYF. The CDR3 coding sequence is TGTGCCAGCTCACCGGAGACTAGCGGGAACTACGAGCAGTACTTC.

This chain links TRBV29-1 with TRBJ1-1; 9 nucleotides agree with TRBD1. The ends lost 4 bases at V and 5 bases at J; junction bases unmatched: 8. The CDR3 consists of 14 residues. Germline CDR1 reads SQVTM; CDR2 reads ANQGSEA. The CDR3 sequence is CSVGKQGAQTEAFF. CDR3 bases: TGCAGCGTTGGGAAACAGGGGGCGCAGACTGAAGCTTTCTTT.

The rearrangement joins TRBV4-3 to TRBJ2-7; possible D gene TRBD1, 7 bases. Per germline, CDR1 LGHNA and CDR2 YSLEER. This CDR3 has 15 amino acids. V dropped 0 bases and J dropped 4 bases, with 13 bases sitting between them. CDR3 DNA: TGCGCCAGCAGCCAAGATAGGGCAGGGGGGTACGAGCAGTACTTC. It encodes CASSQDRAGGYEQYF.

This clone occurred a few times. This chain joins TRBV7-2 and TRBJ1-2, with TRBD1 matching over 7 bases. CDR1 SGHTA and CDR2 FQGNSA come from the germline V gene. V lost 4 bases to trimming and J lost 4 bases; unmatched junction nucleotides: 3. The CDR3 extends over 13 amino acids. The CDR3 spells CASSSQGTYGYTF. The DNA for the CDR3 is TGTGCCAGCAGCTCACAGGGGACCTATGGCTACACCTTC.